The 20 T cell receptor beta chains below come from one sample, sequenced in a study of cytomegalovirus exposure and HLA in healthy donors. Data came from immunoSEQ multiplex PCR; TCRdb stores just in-frame clones and leaves some out. Here the sample spans roughly 100,000 clones, 70% to 90% being singletons. The specimen sequenced was PBMCs. The receptor set was obtained from a woman between 18 and 30 years old in good health and CMV-seropositive.

The chain uses TRBV5-1 and TRBJ2-3; possibly TRBD2 for D (7 bases). Germline-derived CDR1 and CDR2 are SGHRS and YFSETQ. The CDR3 loop spans 14 amino acids. V shed 5 bases and J shed 5 bases, with 15 bases lying between them. The CDR3 protein is CASRPGGQRDTQYF. CDR3 in DNA: TGCGCCAGCAGACCCGGGGGGCAGAGAGATACGCAGTATTTT.

This chain joins TRBV28 and TRBJ1-6; no clear D. This CDR3 has 15 residues. Germline V gives CDR1 MDHEN, CDR2 SYDVKM. V was cut by 5 bases and J by 8 bases, with 16 bases left in between. The CDR3 DNA reads TGTGCCAGCAGTCGGGTTTCGGACTTTGATTCACCCCTCCACTTT. Translating gives CASSRVSDFDSPLHF.

V gene TRBV5-1 combines with J gene TRBJ2-7, with D perhaps TRBD2 (7 bases). CDR3 length: 15 residues. The V gene lost 4 bases and the J gene lost 0 bases, with 14 bases spanning the gap. Germline V gene data show CDR1 as SGHRS and CDR2 as YFSETQ. In nucleotides, the CDR3 is TGCGCCAGCAGCGCCGGGGGGCAGGACTCCTACGAGCAGTACTTC. It codes for CASSAGGQDSYEQYF.

Only one count was recorded for this clone. The chain combines TRBV19 with TRBJ2-3, with TRBD2 identical over 16 bases. This CDR3 has 14 residues. The germline V gene encodes CDR1 LNHDA and CDR2 SQIVND (reference sequence). V was clipped by 6 bases and J by 6 bases; unmatched bases: 0. The CDR3 DNA sequence: TGTGCCAGTAGGGGACTAGCGGGAGGGGATACGCAGTATTTT. Residues: CASRGLAGGDTQYF.

The chain uses TRBV6-5 and TRBJ1-1, with no clear D. Deletions cut 2 bases from V and 5 bases from J, with 9 bases between. The germline V gene has CDR1 MNHEY and CDR2 SVGAGI. The CDR3 spans 13 residues. CDR3 residues: CASSYRKLTEAFF. DNA of the CDR3: TGTGCCAGCAGTTACCGCAAGCTGACTGAAGCTTTCTTT.

The chain joins TRBV27 to TRBJ2-7; D might be TRBD2 (5 bases). The CDR3 has 14 amino acids. Trimming cost V 4 bases and J 3 bases, with 13 bases left between them. The germline V gene has CDR1 MNHEY and CDR2 SMNVEV (reference sequence). The CDR3 DNA reads as TGTGCCAGCAGTTCACTAGGAAATCGCTACGAGCAGTACTTC. It translates to CASSSLGNRYEQYF.

The chain employs TRBV28 and TRBJ1-3, with D perhaps TRBD1 (6 bases). This CDR3 region has 15 residues. V was cut by 9 bases and J by 3 bases, with 18 bases left in between. CDR1 and CDR2 from the germline V gene are MDHEN and SYDVKM. CDR3 sequence reads: CASNMAGALGNTIYF. The CDR3 coding sequence is TGTGCCAGTAACATGGCGGGGGCGCTTGGAAACACCATATATTTT.

V gene TRBV28 combines with J gene TRBJ2-1; the match to TRBD2 covers 7 bases. V trimming: 7 bases; J trimming: 7 bases; junction bases outside the gene matches: 13. The CDR3 has 15 residues. The germline V gene encodes CDR1 MDHEN and CDR2 SYDVKM. Written as DNA, the CDR3 is TGTGCCAGCATTCCCGCGGGGGATCTTTTGAATGAGCAGTTCTTC. It translates to CASIPAGDLLNEQFF.

The count of this clone is one. This chain joins TRBV7-6 and TRBJ2-3; no clear D gene. V was pared by 0 bases and J by 4 bases, with 8 bases between. The CDR3 totals 14 residues. The germline CDR1 and CDR2 sequences are SGHVS and FNYEAQ. The CDR3 DNA follows: TGTGCCAGCAGCTTAGCGCTAAGCGCAGATACGCAGTATTTT. It is translated as CASSLALSADTQYF.

This chain connects TRBV5-4 to TRBJ2-7; D is uncertain. Trimming removed 3 bases from V and 4 bases from J, with 11 bases in between. The CDR3 spans 13 residues. Germline V lookup: CDR1 SGHNT, CDR2 YYREEE (reference sequence). The CDR3 bases are TGTGCCAGCAGCTCGGGTCGTACGTACGAGCAGTACTTC. Translating it yields CASSSGRTYEQYF.

The chain is built from TRBV10-3 and TRBJ1-1; D is undetermined. The CDR3 has 13 amino acids. Trimming left V 6 bases short and J 2 bases short, with 10 bases between. Germline V gene lookup returns CDR1 ENHRY and CDR2 SYGVKD. The DNA for the CDR3 is TGTGCCATCAGGACGGACTTAAACACTGAAGCTTTCTTT. Protein sequence: CAIRTDLNTEAFF.

The CDR3 DNA reads TGTGCCAGTAGTATAGTAGGCGGGTCCACAGATACGCAGTATTTT. This encodes CASSIVGGSTDTQYF. The gene calls are TRBV19 and TRBJ2-3; TRBD2 might be the D (5 bases). In germline, CDR1 is LNHDA, CDR2 SQIVND (reference sequence). The CDR3 is 15 amino acids. V lost 1 base, J lost 2 bases, and 10 bases lay in between.

The chain couples TRBV5-1 to TRBJ2-7, with a tentative D call TRBD1 (6 bases). The V end was cut by 1 base, the J end by 3 bases, with 11 bases between. The CDR3 loop spans 14 amino acids. CDR1 and CDR2 from the germline V gene are SGHRS and YFSETQ. The CDR3: CASSLIGGIYEQYF. CDR3 DNA: TGCGCCAGCAGCTTGATTGGGGGCATCTACGAGCAGTACTTC.

The chain carries TRBV11-3 and TRBJ1-1; D gene unclear. The V gene's germline CDR1 is SGHNT and CDR2 YENEEA. The CDR3 extends over 13 amino acids. Trimming took 5 bases from V and 3 from J, leaving 10 bases between them. The CDR3 loop is CASSQRRDTEAFF. The CDR3 bases are TGTGCCAGCAGCCAAAGGAGGGACACTGAAGCTTTCTTT.

The CDR3 here is CASSLVGGGETQYF. CDR3 DNA sequence: TGTGCCAGCAGCTTAGTTGGGGGGGGAGAGACCCAGTACTTC. The chain is built from TRBV11-2 and TRBJ2-5; TRBD2 matches 7 bases. The CDR3 sequence is 14 residues long. CDR1 and CDR2 (germline): SGHAT, FQNNGV. V lost 1 base, J lost 4 bases, and 3 bases stayed unmatched.

The V and J genes are TRBV28 and TRBJ2-1, with 13 bases lining up with TRBD2. The CDR3 is 20 residues long. Germline CDR1 MDHEN, CDR2 SYDVKM. The J segment lost 5 bases and the V segment lost 5 bases, leaving 18 bases of the junction unmatched. The CDR3, as DNA: TGTGCCAGCAGTAATCTACCCTGGACTAGCGGGAGTGGGTTCGACAATGAGCAGTTCTTC. This encodes CASSNLPWTSGSGFDNEQFF. Complete variable domain (other parts from reference TRBV28 and TRBJ2-1): DVKVTQSSRYLVKRTGEKVFLECVQDMDHENMFWYRQDPGLGLRLIYFSYDVKMKEKGDIPEGYSVSREKKERFSLILESASTNQTSMYLCASSNLPWTSGSGFDNEQFFGPGTRLTVL.

The V and J genes are TRBV2 and TRBJ2-7; 11 bases map to TRBD1. Germline V gene lookup returns CDR1 SNHLY and CDR2 FYNNEI. There are 15 residues in the CDR3. With 6 bases clipped from V and 3 bases from J, the junction kept 7 bases outside the gene matches. The CDR3 here is CASSPLGTGGYEQYF. For the CDR3, the DNA is TGTGCCAGCAGCCCTCTCGGGACAGGGGGCTACGAGCAGTACTTC. Full variable domain (missing parts from reference TRBV2 and TRBJ2-7): EPEVTQTPSHQVTQMGQEVILRCVPISNHLYFYWYRQILGQKVEFLVSFYNNEISEKSEIFDDQFSVERPDGSNFTLKIRSTKLEDSAMYFCASSPLGTGGYEQYFGPGTRLTVT.

In DNA, the CDR3 is TGCGCCAGCAGTGAAGCGGTGGGTCAGCCCCAGCATTTT. It yields the protein CASSEAVGQPQHF. The chain is built from TRBV10-2 and TRBJ1-5; D call uncertain. Germline-derived CDR1 and CDR2 are WSHSY and SAAADI. The CDR3 sequence is 13 residues long. Trimming pared 3 bases from V and 6 bases from J, leaving 9 bases between.

This clone showed up just once. The rearrangement joins TRBV2 to TRBJ2-5; TRBD1 might be the D (6 bases). This CDR3 spans 13 amino acids. Germline assignment: CDR1 SNHLY and CDR2 FYNNEI. The germline V and J ends were trimmed by 3 bases and 5 bases, with 10 bases remaining between them. This chain's CDR3 is CASSEDSRETQYF. The DNA for the CDR3 is TGTGCCAGCAGTGAGGACAGCCGGGAGACCCAGTACTTC.

This clone was seen once. The gene calls are TRBV19 and TRBJ2-7, with TRBD2 matching over 10 bases. CDR3 length: 13 amino acids. V dropped 8 bases and J dropped 2; count of bases not matched to a gene: 3. Germline assignment: CDR1 LNHDA and CDR2 SQIVND (reference sequence). For the CDR3, the DNA is TGTGCCAGTGGTCTAGCGGGAGCCTACGAGCAGTACTTC. It codes for CASGLAGAYEQYF.